The 2 T cell receptor beta chains reported below all come from one sample, sequenced in a study of PD-L1 blockade in urothelial cancer. Produced via immunoSEQ multiplex PCR; TCRdb's table is partial and in-frame only. The sample includes under 70,000 clones, about 81% seen only once; the top ten take about 1.6%. Time point described: pretreatment peripheral blood. Source: PBMCs, taken around atezolizumab (anti-PD-L1) treatment. The receptors here all came from a man aged 65-85 years with urothelial cancer.

Only a few counts were recorded for this clone. The rearrangement uses TRBV5-1 and TRBJ2-5; D possibly corresponds to TRBD2 (6 bases). V lost 1 base and J lost 5, with 15 bases in between. The V gene's germline CDR1 is SGHRS and CDR2 YFSETQ. The CDR3 totals 15 residues. The CDR3 loop is CASSLNGGVMETQYF. The CDR3 coding sequence is TGCGCCAGCAGCTTGAACGGAGGGGTTATGGAGACCCAGTACTTC.

The V gene is TRBV5-1, the J gene TRBJ1-1; D might be TRBD1 (5 bases). V lost 0 bases and J 5 bases, leaving 14 bases between the germline ends. CDR3 length: 15 amino acids. CDR1 SGHRS and CDR2 YFSETQ come from the germline V gene. The CDR3 DNA reads as TGCGCCAGCAGCTTGGAAAACCAGGGATTAACTGAAGCTTTCTTT. This encodes CASSLENQGLTEAFF.